The rows below give T cell receptor beta chains drawn from one sample of a study of blood T cell repertoires in COVID-19. The protocol was immunoSEQ multiplex PCR, while the TCRdb copy is restricted to in-frame clones and leaves out a portion. The repertoire holds around 400,000 clones, with around 87% as singletons. The sequencing input was peripheral blood. Receptors were obtained from a woman younger than 45 with COVID-19, enrolled during active disease. Each CDR3 is given with its conserved first and last residue.

v_gene	j_gene	CDR3aa
TRBV20-1	TRBJ2-2	CSASSAGGIGELFF
TRBV15	TRBJ1-1	CATSRASGRTGEAFF
TRBV20-1	TRBJ1-5	CSASGANSNQPQHF
TRBV2	TRBJ2-7	CASRPRVALDEQYF
TRBV10-3	TRBJ2-5	CAISGGGETQYF
TRBV6-6	TRBJ1-2	CASSLGTGGGYTF
TRBV28	TRBJ2-5	CASSWQGNQETQYF
TRBV9	TRBJ1-2	CASNLAGTNYGYTF
TRBV28	TRBJ2-7	CASGDRAPYEQYF
TRBV28	TRBJ2-3	CASSKTRVGTDTQYF
TRBV4-3	TRBJ1-3	CASSPYTGLSSGNTIYF
TRBV5-1	TRBJ2-7	CASSPYEPGEAQYF
TRBV2	TRBJ2-7	CASRSSTGSYEQYF
TRBV24-1	TRBJ2-2	CATTSGRAWNTGELFF
TRBV24-1	TRBJ2-1	CATSDPGQGQKQFF
TRBV9	TRBJ1-1	CASSPQSGPEGAFF
TRBV27	TRBJ2-3	CASSFNYRTDTQYF
TRBV5-6	TRBJ1-1	CASKNRGGTEAFF
TRBV18	TRBJ2-2	CASSPLSTGQRELFF
TRBV10-1	TRBJ2-1	CASSESKLAGGDEQFF
TRBV7-9	TRBJ2-2	CASSLGQGENTGELFF
TRBV4-1	TRBJ2-7	CASRRVVAGGEQYF
TRBV24-1	TRBJ2-3	CATSDFRGTGRSTDTQYF
TRBV11-2	TRBJ2-7	CASSFGRTSPAGGYEQYF
TRBV20-1	TRBJ1-2	CSAEINYGYTF
TRBV7-8	TRBJ2-6	CASSLRQGRSGANVLTF
TRBV20-1	TRBJ2-7	CSAKSSYEQYF
TRBV28	TRBJ2-4	CASSPRGSAAGLQYIQYF
TRBV19	TRBJ2-1	CASSMGPGGVSYNEQFF
TRBV5-8	TRBJ2-2	CASSRPQGTGELFF
TRBV10-3	TRBJ2-1	CATPGTSGKLINNEQFF
TRBV6-5	TRBJ1-2	CASRRGTLGGYGYTF
TRBV28	TRBJ2-7	CASTGTATYEQYF
TRBV2	TRBJ2-7	CASSPLAGHDYEQYF
TRBV10-3	TRBJ1-1	CAITRDFLTEAFF
TRBV3-1/TRBV3-2	TRBJ1-3	CASSQDRVHGNTIYF
TRBV25-1	TRBJ1-6	CASSGLRGSPLHF
TRBV11-1	TRBJ2-5	CASKEIEKETQYF
TRBV19	TRBJ2-7	CASSMVGGVEQYF
TRBV7-8	TRBJ2-1	CASSLVGTGGVYNEQFF
TRBV29-1	TRBJ2-7	CSVRTDTYEQYF
TRBV13	TRBJ2-5	CASSLSGAAQETQYF
TRBV10-3	TRBJ2-1	CAISDIGTVENNEQFF
TRBV29-1	TRBJ2-5	CSAAPYRGLGETQYF
TRBV6-2/TRBV6-3	TRBJ2-1	CASSYSLSGRNEQFF
TRBV3-1/TRBV3-2	TRBJ2-3	CASSQETGGEDTQYF